The text below deals with one TCR beta chain. No antigen is known for it. There are no base qualities to consult, and no much larger clone falls within one base. Trimming takes 0 bases off V and 0 bases off J; junction bases not matched to a gene: 10. Its CDR3 holds 20 amino acids, cysteine through phenylalanine. Only the CDR3 DNA stays, 60 bases, in frame from base 1. The germline V gene specifies LGHNA as CDR1 and YSLEER as CDR2. The sample comes from a study of T cell responses to AZD1222 COVID-19 vaccine (dated by TCRdb to 2020 to 2022). Regarding the study in general: A total of about 250 trial participants underwent TCR sequencing, of whom approximately 200 had received two doses of AZD1222 and around 25 had received two doses of the MenACWY control vaccine. Trial participants were enrolled by age into subgroups of 18-55, 56-69 and 70-plus years, and roughly 150, 30 and 60 TCR-sequenced participants, respectively, were included in these subgroups.

Interpreted using the paper, the time point label stands for: about 28 days (+/-7) after the second vaccine dose. AZD1222 recipients whose second dose came at about 4 weeks and those whose second dose came at about 12 weeks were combined into one group, since spike-specific TCR depth and breadth did not differ between the two schedules. Samples from vaccinated people were obtained from the UK trials COV001 and COV002, which included a single-blind randomized controlled phase 2/3 trial of AZD1222 (ChAdOx1 nCoV-19) in healthy adults. Trial participant PBMC samples were collected at day 0 and day 28 after the second dose for TCRbeta chain sequencing. Results the study describes overall, beyond this receptor: After two AZD1222 doses, both the breadth and the depth of spike-specific TCRs were significantly higher than at day 0 and than in MenACWY recipients. In the small 56-69-year group, the increase in depth fell short of significance, most likely because of low power. Conclusions about previously exposed vaccinees are limited, since just 6 or 7 AZD1222 recipients were seropositive for SARS-CoV-2 at baseline. Vaccine-associated CD4 TCRs spanned the whole spike protein, with dominant responses in regions 160-218 and 743-854. Reportedly, close to half of the unique spike-specific TCRs recognized epitopes lying outside the regions that are mutated in the B.1.351 and B.1.1.7 variants. Participants were mostly white British and included more females than males, and it was suggested by the authors that clonal diversity may have been underestimated. Because no day 14 peak-response samples were available, the repertoires could be characterized only after the peak T cell response.

The CDR3 regions of human TCRbeta chains were subjected to immunosequencing. Concerning the study's data processing: Repertoire TCRs were checked for matches against a reference library of SARS-CoV-2-specific TCRs that had been generated using the MIRA antigen-specificity platform. Breadth meant the fraction of unique TCRs that were SARS-CoV-2-associated, whereas depth meant the fraction of total T cells that were SARS-CoV-2-associated. Using the MIRA data, every spike-specific TCR was mapped to the spike region that the TCR reacted to and assigned to either a CD4 or a CD8 class. Log10-transformed breadth and depth values were compared by one-way ANOVA with Sidak's multiple comparisons tests. The table was pulled from immuneACCESS by TCRdb, which kept in-frame rearrangements only. Such tables lose some clones; where checked, under half of the loss comes from unresolved V genes, and the rest has no known cause. V, J and clone size derive from that table, while D and trimming were established from the DNA sequence. This sample gives around 150,000 clones in total; approximately 90% of them show up just once. The ten largest clones represent roughly 4.3% of the sample.

This chain joins TRBV4-3 to TRBJ2-7; 14 nucleotides in the junction match TRBD2. Sequences were derived from peripheral blood, sampled 28 days after the second AZD1222 dose. The receptor's source is an adult who received the AZD1222 COVID-19 vaccine. The CDR3 region: CASSQDNEGLAGESSYEQYF. The DNA reads TGCGCCAGCAGCCAAGATAATGAGGGACTAGCGGGGGAAAGCTCCTACGAGCAGTACTTC.